Here is one TCR beta chain with its context. Antigen unknown. The data are from a study of siplizumab effects on memory and regulatory T cells. Study results and caveats: Unstimulated subsets accounted for the mapping of only a minor share of the clones that were alloreactive.

The CDR3 contains 15 residues. CDR1 and CDR2 from the germline V gene are MDHEN and SYDVKM. Trimming removed 6 bases from V and 3 bases from J; junction bases left unmatched: 10. Sequenced by immunoSEQ multiplex PCR; TCRdb stores in-frame clones only, minus some. The data show approximately 94,000 clones, with 91% seen just once and 0.15% held by the top ten. Sequenced sample: CD4+ T cells sorted from blood. This chain connects TRBV28 to TRBJ1-2; 7 bases align to TRBD1. This receptor was taken from a human donor in good health. The CDR3 bases are TGTGCCAGCAGCTCAAGACAGGGTGTTTACTATGGCTACACCTTC. This encodes CASSSRQGVYYGYTF.